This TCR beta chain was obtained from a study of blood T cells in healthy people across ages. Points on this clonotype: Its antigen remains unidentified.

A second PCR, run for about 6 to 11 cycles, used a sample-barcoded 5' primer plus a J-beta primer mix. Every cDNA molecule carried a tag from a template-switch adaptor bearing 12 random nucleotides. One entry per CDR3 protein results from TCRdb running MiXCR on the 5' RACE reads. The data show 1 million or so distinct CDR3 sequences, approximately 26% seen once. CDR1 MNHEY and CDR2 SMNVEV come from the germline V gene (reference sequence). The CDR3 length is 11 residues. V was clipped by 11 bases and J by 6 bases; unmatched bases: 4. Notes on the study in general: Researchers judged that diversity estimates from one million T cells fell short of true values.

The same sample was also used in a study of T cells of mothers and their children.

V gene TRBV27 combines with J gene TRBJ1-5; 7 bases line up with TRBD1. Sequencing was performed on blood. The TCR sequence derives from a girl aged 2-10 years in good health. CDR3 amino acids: CASTGTQPQHF. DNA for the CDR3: TGTGCCTCGACAGGGACTCAGCCCCAGCATTTT.